Each of the 14 T cell receptor beta chains below was sequenced from the same sample in a study of blood T cell repertoires in COVID-19. Data came from immunoSEQ multiplex PCR; TCRdb stores just in-frame clones and leaves some out. The sample yields 250,000 or so clones, nearly 95% seen once. Material for sequencing was peripheral blood. Source of these receptors: a man in his thirties or forties with COVID-19, enrolled during active disease.

The genes are TRBV27 and TRBJ2-1, with D perhaps matching TRBD2 (5 bases). Germline V gene lookup returns CDR1 MNHEY and CDR2 SMNVEV (reference sequence). Trimming took off 9 bases at V and 0 bases at J, with 18 bases between the two ends. The CDR3 consists of 16 residues. The CDR3, as DNA: TGTGCCAGTGCCAAAAACCGGGAATCCTCCTACAATGAGCAGTTCTTC. This encodes CASAKNRESSYNEQFF.

The chain is built from TRBV5-6 and TRBJ1-2; D remains ambiguous. The V gene lost 3 bases and the J gene lost 4 bases, with 4 bases spanning the gap. CDR3 length equals 11 residues. Germline CDR1 is SGHDT and CDR2 is YYEEEE. CDR3 amino acids: CASSSFYGYTF. The CDR3, as DNA: TGTGCCAGCAGCTCTTTCTATGGCTACACCTTC.

The chain is built from TRBV9 and TRBJ1-1, with D possibly TRBD1 on 5 matching bases. Trimming shortened V by 6 bases and J by 0 bases, and 12 bases separated the two germline ends. CDR1 is SGDLS, CDR2 YYNGEE, per germline. There are 14 residues in the CDR3. The CDR3 nucleotides are TGTGCCAGCACCCCGACAGCATTGAACACTGAAGCTTTCTTT. This encodes CASTPTALNTEAFF.

The J gene is TRBJ2-1, the V gene TRBV5-4, with 9 positions matching TRBD2. The CDR3 extends over 16 amino acids. CDR1 is SGHNT, CDR2 YYREEE, per germline (reference sequence). V was pared by 6 bases and J by 0 bases, with 7 bases of the junction left unmatched. CDR3 sequence: CASTTGGGGSYNEQFF. In DNA form, the CDR3 reads TGTGCCAGCACCACGGGCGGGGGGGGCTCCTACAATGAGCAGTTCTTC.

CDR3 amino acids: CASSDDRVYEGSYTF. As DNA, the CDR3 is TGTGCCAGCAGCGACGACAGGGTGTACGAGGGGAGCTACACCTTC. This chain links TRBV9 with TRBJ1-2; 7 bases fit TRBD1. The CDR3 extends over 15 amino acids. Trimming cost V 3 bases and J 9 bases; bases outside gene matches: 14. Germline V gene sequence: CDR1 SGDLS, CDR2 YYNGEE.

The chain couples TRBV3-1 (or the pseudogene TRBV3-2) to TRBJ1-2, with 8 bases identical to TRBD1. The CDR3 runs 16 residues. Looked up from germline, CDR1 is LGHDT and CDR2 is YNNKEL (reference sequence). Trimming cost V 2 bases and J 5 bases; bases outside gene matches: 10. The CDR3 is CASSQTAGGARYGYTF. CDR3 in DNA: TGTGCCAGCAGCCAAACCGCAGGGGGCGCGAGGTATGGCTACACCTTC.

This chain joins TRBV4-1 and TRBJ2-3; 7 bases map to TRBD2. Losses at the gene ends were 1 base for V and 1 base for J; bases not matched to a gene: 5. CDR1 is MGHRA, CDR2 YSYEKL, per germline. The CDR3 contains 16 residues. The CDR3 reads CASSQASGVGTDTQYF. The CDR3 DNA sequence: TGCGCCAGCAGCCAAGCTAGCGGAGTCGGCACAGATACGCAGTATTTT.

V and J are TRBV7-3 and TRBJ2-3; D is unclear. Deletions cut 1 base from V and 0 bases from J, with 11 bases between. CDR1 SGHTA and CDR2 FQGTGA come from the germline V gene. The length of the CDR3 is 16 residues. The CDR3 nucleotides read TGTGCCAGCAGCTTAAACCCGCAGACTAGCACAGATACGCAGTATTTT. It encodes CASSLNPQTSTDTQYF.

The chain combines TRBV6-5 with TRBJ1-1; a weak D match, TRBD1 (5 bases). V lost 7 bases to trimming and J lost 4 bases, with 16 bases between them. This CDR3 has 14 residues. Germline CDR1 and CDR2: MNHEY and SVGAGI. The chain's CDR3 is CASILNSGGTEAFF. CDR3 nucleotide sequence: TGTGCCAGCATCCTTAATTCGGGGGGCACTGAAGCTTTCTTT.

This chain connects TRBV5-1 to TRBJ2-2, with TRBD1 matching over 7 bases. V lost 0 bases to trimming and J lost 5 bases; unmatched junction nucleotides: 4. Germline V gene lookup returns CDR1 SGHRS and CDR2 YFSETQ. The CDR3 runs 15 residues. The CDR3 DNA reads as TGCGCCAGCAGCTTGGCCACAGGGGATACCGGGGAGCTGTTTTTT. Its protein product is CASSLATGDTGELFF.

The rearrangement uses TRBV6-5 and TRBJ1-1, with D possibly TRBD1 on 5 matching bases. This CDR3 has 15 amino acids. CDR1 and CDR2 from the germline V gene are MNHEY and SVGAGI. The V and J ends lost 4 bases and 0 bases respectively, with 12 bases between them. The CDR3 sequence is CASSSIDRVNTEAFF. DNA of the CDR3: TGTGCCAGCAGTTCCATCGACAGAGTGAACACTGAAGCTTTCTTT.

V and J are TRBV28 and TRBJ1-3; 7 bases map to TRBD1. The CDR3 covers 14 residues. Germline V CDR1 and CDR2: MDHEN, SYDVKM. Trimming removed 4 bases from V and 10 bases from J; junction bases left unmatched: 10. Here the CDR3 reads CASSSGQFERTIYF. The CDR3, as DNA: TGTGCCAGCAGTTCGGGACAGTTTGAGCGTACCATATATTTT.

The chain is built from TRBV11-2 and TRBJ2-1; 10 bases fit TRBD1. The CDR3 consists of 16 residues. Trimming cost V 5 bases and J 0 bases; bases outside gene matches: 4. CDR1 and CDR2 from the germline V gene are SGHAT and FQNNGV. CDR3 residues: CASSLGQGSSYNEQFF. The CDR3 nucleotides read TGTGCCAGCAGCCTGGGACAGGGGAGCTCCTACAATGAGCAGTTCTTC.

This clone occurred a few times. The rearrangement links TRBV7-6 to TRBJ1-3, with unresolved D. V gave up 0 bases and J gave up 0 bases, with 6 bases separating them. This CDR3 is 15 amino acids long. CDR1 SGHVS and CDR2 FNYEAQ come from the germline V gene. The CDR3 loop is CASSLASRSGNTIYF. The CDR3 coding sequence is TGTGCCAGCAGCTTAGCGTCTCGCTCTGGAAACACCATATATTTT. The full variable domain, completed using reference TRBV7-6 and TRBJ1-3, is GAGVSQSPRYKVTKRGQDVALRCDPISGHVSLYWYRQALGQGPEFLTYFNYEAQQDKSGLPNDRFSAERPEGSISTLTIQRTEQRDSAMYRCASSLASRSGNTIYFGEGSWLTVV.